This is a list of T cell receptor beta chains from one sample in a study of blood T cell repertoires in COVID-19. Profiled with immunoSEQ multiplex PCR; TCRdb holds only in-frame clones, not every one. Here the sample spans some 370,000 clones, roughly four fifths being singletons. Material: PBMCs or T cells enriched from blood (not recorded which). These TCRs come from a woman aged 45-65 years who had recovered from COVID-19. CDR3s include the opening cysteine and the closing phenylalanine or tryptophan. The D gene is left open where the match is weak. The listing skips clone size in some rows; elsewhere it reads once, few, many or a size class.

clone_size: -
j_call: TRBJ1-4
d_call: TRBD1
v_call: TRBV11-2
cdr3_nt: TGTGCCAGCAGCCTCCGGACAGGGGCTACGATCGTGTTTTTT
cdr3_aa: CASSLRTGATIVFF

clone_size: -
j_call: TRBJ1-2
d_call: TRBD1
v_call: TRBV5-8
cdr3_nt: TGTGCCAGCAGCCCGACAGGGGGGGGAGGCTACACCTTC
cdr3_aa: CASSPTGGGGYTF

clone_size: -
j_call: TRBJ1-6
d_call: -
v_call: TRBV11-2
cdr3_nt: TGTGCCAGCAGCTTTTTAAATTCACCCCTCCACTTT
cdr3_aa: CASSFLNSPLHF

clone_size: -
j_call: TRBJ1-1
d_call: -
v_call: TRBV29-1
cdr3_nt: TGCAGCGTTGCTGAAGTACGGGGGAAATCGAGTACTGAAGCTTTCTTT
cdr3_aa: CSVAEVRGKSSTEAFF

clone_size: -
j_call: TRBJ1-1
d_call: TRBD1
v_call: TRBV15
cdr3_nt: TGTGCCACCAGCCGAGACAGGGGTTTGGCTGAAGCTTTCTTT
cdr3_aa: CATSRDRGLAEAFF

clone_size: -
j_call: TRBJ1-2
d_call: -
v_call: TRBV6-5
cdr3_nt: TGTGCCAGCACATTATATGGAGGGTATGGCTACACCTTC
cdr3_aa: CASTLYGGYGYTF

clone_size: -
j_call: TRBJ1-2
d_call: -
v_call: TRBV19
cdr3_nt: TGTGCCAGTAGTATAGAGGGGCGCGATGGCTACACCTTC
cdr3_aa: CASSIEGRDGYTF

clone_size: few
j_call: TRBJ1-1
d_call: -
v_call: TRBV7-8
cdr3_nt: TGTGCCAGCAGCTTAGGGGGCGCCGCTGAAGCTTTCTTT
cdr3_aa: CASSLGGAAEAFF

clone_size: -
j_call: TRBJ2-7
d_call: -
v_call: TRBV30
cdr3_nt: TGTGCCTGGAGCCTACAGGGGGGGACGTCCTACGAGCAGTACTTC
cdr3_aa: CAWSLQGGTSYEQYF

clone_size: -
j_call: TRBJ2-7
d_call: -
v_call: TRBV30
cdr3_nt: TGTGCCTGGAGTGTACACGGGGTTTACGAGCAGTACTTC
cdr3_aa: CAWSVHGVYEQYF

clone_size: -
j_call: TRBJ2-5
d_call: TRBD2
v_call: TRBV9
cdr3_nt: TGTGCCAGCAGCGCTGGATCTAGCGGTGGTAGAGTAGAGACCCAGTACTTC
cdr3_aa: CASSAGSSGGRVETQYF

clone_size: -
j_call: TRBJ2-1
d_call: TRBD2
v_call: TRBV9
cdr3_nt: TGTGCCAGCGGCAGAAGCGGGAGTACCTACAATGAGCAGTTCTTC
cdr3_aa: CASGRSGSTYNEQFF

clone_size: -
j_call: TRBJ1-3
d_call: TRBD1
v_call: TRBV14
cdr3_nt: TGTGCCAGCAGCCAAAGTCCGACAGGGAGCTCTGGAAACACCATATATTTT
cdr3_aa: CASSQSPTGSSGNTIYF

clone_size: -
j_call: TRBJ2-7
d_call: TRBD1
v_call: TRBV27
cdr3_nt: TGTGCCAGCAGTTGGACAGGGCAATACGAGCAGTACTTC
cdr3_aa: CASSWTGQYEQYF

clone_size: once
j_call: TRBJ2-2
d_call: TRBD2
v_call: TRBV2
cdr3_nt: TGTGCCAGCATTCTAGATCCTAGCGGGCCCCTGTTTTTT
cdr3_aa: CASILDPSGPLFF

clone_size: -
j_call: TRBJ2-2
d_call: -
v_call: TRBV28
cdr3_nt: TGTGCCAGCAGTTTAATCACAGGGAGCGTATTAGCCGGGGAGCTGTTTTTT
cdr3_aa: CASSLITGSVLAGELFF

clone_size: -
j_call: TRBJ1-3
d_call: -
v_call: TRBV10-3
cdr3_nt: TGTGCCATCAAAGCAACTGATACTGGAAACACCATATATTTT
cdr3_aa: CAIKATDTGNTIYF

clone_size: -
j_call: TRBJ2-7
d_call: TRBD1
v_call: TRBV18
cdr3_nt: TGTGCCAGCTCACTTACCGGGACAGGGGTGGTTGAGCAGTACTTC
cdr3_aa: CASSLTGTGVVEQYF

clone_size: -
j_call: TRBJ1-4
d_call: -
v_call: TRBV5-8
cdr3_nt: TGTGCCAGCAGCTTGAACGGGGTCGATGAAAAACTGTTTTTT
cdr3_aa: CASSLNGVDEKLFF

clone_size: -
j_call: TRBJ2-7
d_call: -
v_call: TRBV9
cdr3_nt: TGTGCCAGCAGCGTAGAGGTACAGGGAACAAAGTACTTC
cdr3_aa: CASSVEVQGTKYF